The entry below describes one TCR beta chain. The CDR3 contains 15 residues. V was pared by 2 bases and J by 7 bases, with 14 bases between. Germline V gene data show CDR1 as LGHDT and CDR2 as YNNKEL (reference sequence). TCRdb's table, derived via immunoSEQ multiplex PCR, lists solely in-frame clones and lacks some. This sample has approximately 190,000 clones, with about 91% found just once. The sample comes from a study of control samples from healthy donors and cancer patients. This sequence originates from a man aged 25 to 45 in good health. The genes are TRBV3-1 (or the pseudogene TRBV3-2) and TRBJ1-4, with D uncertain. Sequencing used blood. CDR3 residues: CASSQTALGSEKLFF. The CDR3 bases are TGTGCCAGCAGCCAAACGGCCCTAGGGAGTGAAAAACTGTTTTTT.